The source of this TCR beta chain is a study of blood T cells in healthy people across ages. Broader study findings: Shifts in expanded clonotypes may have been confounded by donor CMV status, which was unknown.

Using a J-beta primer mix together with a sample-barcoded 5' primer, a second PCR was run for 7 to 11 cycles. TCRdb passed the 5' RACE reads through MiXCR, listing each CDR3 protein once. Among 600,000 or so distinct CDR3 sequences listed, over 20% were seen once. For this clonotype: The antigen is undetermined.

Peripheral blood, about 10 milliliters per donor, was collected. The CDR3 runs to 15 residues. In germline, CDR1 is SGHRS, CDR2 YFSETQ. V trimming: 4 bases; J trimming: 3 bases; junction bases outside the gene matches: 8. The clonotype originates from a man aged 65 to 85 in good health. Specimen: blood. The V gene is TRBV5-1, the J gene TRBJ2-3; 7 nucleotides align to TRBD1. This CDR3 reads CASSPRGGMTDTQYF. The CDR3 nucleotides are TGCGCCAGCAGCCCACGAGGGGGCATGACAGATACGCAGTATTTT.